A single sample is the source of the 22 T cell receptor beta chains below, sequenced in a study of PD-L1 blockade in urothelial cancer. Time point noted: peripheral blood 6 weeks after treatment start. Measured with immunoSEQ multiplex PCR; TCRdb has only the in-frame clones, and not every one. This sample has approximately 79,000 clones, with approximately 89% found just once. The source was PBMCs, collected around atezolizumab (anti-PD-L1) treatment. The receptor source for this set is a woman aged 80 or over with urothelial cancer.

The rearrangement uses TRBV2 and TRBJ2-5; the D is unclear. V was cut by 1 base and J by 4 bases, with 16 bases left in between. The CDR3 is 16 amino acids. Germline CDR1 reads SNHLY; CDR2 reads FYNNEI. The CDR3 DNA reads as TGTGCCAGCAGTGAAGTCTATGGAGAGTTGGTAGAGACCCAGTACTTC. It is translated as CASSEVYGELVETQYF.

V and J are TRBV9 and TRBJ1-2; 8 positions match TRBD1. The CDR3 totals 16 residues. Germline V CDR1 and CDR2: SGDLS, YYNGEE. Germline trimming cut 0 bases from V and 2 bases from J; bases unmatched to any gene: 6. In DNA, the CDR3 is TGTGCCAGCAGCGTAGAAGGACAGGGAAGCAACTATGGCTACACCTTC. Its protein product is CASSVEGQGSNYGYTF.

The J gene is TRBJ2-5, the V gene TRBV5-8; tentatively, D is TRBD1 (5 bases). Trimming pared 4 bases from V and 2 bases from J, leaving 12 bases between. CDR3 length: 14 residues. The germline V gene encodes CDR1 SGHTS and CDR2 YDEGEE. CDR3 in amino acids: CASSLVTAQETQYF. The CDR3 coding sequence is TGTGCCAGCAGCCTGGTGACAGCACAAGAGACCCAGTACTTC.

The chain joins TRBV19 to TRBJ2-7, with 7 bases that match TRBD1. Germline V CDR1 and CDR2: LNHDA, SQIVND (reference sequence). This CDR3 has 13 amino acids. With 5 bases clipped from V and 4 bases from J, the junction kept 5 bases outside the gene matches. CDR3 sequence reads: CASSPATGYEQYF. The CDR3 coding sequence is TGTGCCAGTAGTCCAGCGACAGGGTACGAGCAGTACTTC.

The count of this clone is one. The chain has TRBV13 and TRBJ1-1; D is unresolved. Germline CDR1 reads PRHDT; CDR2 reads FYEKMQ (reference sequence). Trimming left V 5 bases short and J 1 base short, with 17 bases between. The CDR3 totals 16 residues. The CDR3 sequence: CASSPPSVAGNTEAFF. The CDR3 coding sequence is TGTGCCAGCAGCCCCCCGAGCGTTGCGGGGAACACTGAAGCTTTCTTT.

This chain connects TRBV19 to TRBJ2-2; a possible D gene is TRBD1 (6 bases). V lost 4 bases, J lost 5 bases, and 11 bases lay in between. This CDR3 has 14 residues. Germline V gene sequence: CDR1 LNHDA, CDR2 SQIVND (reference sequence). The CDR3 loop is CASSTGQFTGELFF. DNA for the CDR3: TGTGCCAGTAGTACCGGACAGTTTACCGGGGAGCTGTTTTTT.

The DNA for the CDR3 is TGTGCCAGCAGCGCACCAGCGAGTAGCGGGGTCAGCTCCTACAATGAGCAGTTCTTC. This encodes CASSAPASSGVSSYNEQFF. The chain links TRBV9 to TRBJ2-1; 8 bases are a match to TRBD2. V was pared by 3 bases and J by 0 bases, with 14 bases of the junction left unmatched. Germline assignment: CDR1 SGDLS and CDR2 YYNGEE. The CDR3 has 19 residues.

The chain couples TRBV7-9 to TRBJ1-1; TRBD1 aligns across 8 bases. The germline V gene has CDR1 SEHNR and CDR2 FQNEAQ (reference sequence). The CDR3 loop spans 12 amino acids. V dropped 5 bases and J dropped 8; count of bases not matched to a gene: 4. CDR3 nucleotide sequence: TGTGCCAGCAGCCATCGGACAGGGGAAGCTTTCTTT. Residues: CASSHRTGEAFF.

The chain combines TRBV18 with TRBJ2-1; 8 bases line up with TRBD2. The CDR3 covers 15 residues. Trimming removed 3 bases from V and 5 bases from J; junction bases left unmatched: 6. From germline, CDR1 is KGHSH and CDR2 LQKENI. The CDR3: CASSPSGGPHNEQFF. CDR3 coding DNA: TGTGCCAGCTCACCTTCGGGAGGGCCACACAATGAGCAGTTCTTC.

The CDR3 loop is CASSPVEQGGTEAFF. The CDR3 bases are TGCGCCAGCAGCCCGGTTGAGCAGGGGGGCACTGAAGCTTTCTTT. This rearrangement joins TRBV5-1 to TRBJ1-1; the match to TRBD1 covers 7 bases. The germline gives CDR1 SGHRS, CDR2 YFSETQ. The CDR3 length is 15 residues. V lost 4 bases, J lost 4 bases, and 10 bases stayed unmatched.

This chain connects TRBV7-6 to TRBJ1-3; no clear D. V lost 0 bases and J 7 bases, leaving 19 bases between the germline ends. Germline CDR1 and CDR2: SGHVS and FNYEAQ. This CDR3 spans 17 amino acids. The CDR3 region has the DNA TGTGCCAGCAGCTTAGCAGGAGGTGGCGGGGTAGGGAACACCATATATTTT. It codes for CASSLAGGGGVGNTIYF.

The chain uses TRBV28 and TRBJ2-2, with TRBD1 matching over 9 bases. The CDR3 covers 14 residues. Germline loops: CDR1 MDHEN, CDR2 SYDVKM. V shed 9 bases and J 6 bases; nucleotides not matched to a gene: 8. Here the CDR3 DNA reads TGTGCCAGTAAACAGGGGGCCGAGGCCGGGGAGCTGTTTTTT. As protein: CASKQGAEAGELFF.

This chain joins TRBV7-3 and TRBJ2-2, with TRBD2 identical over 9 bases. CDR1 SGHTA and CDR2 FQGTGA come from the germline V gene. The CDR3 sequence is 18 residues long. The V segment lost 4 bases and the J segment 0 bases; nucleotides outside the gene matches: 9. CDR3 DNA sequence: TGTGCCAGCAGCTCCTTAGCGGGAGAATTCGCGAACACCGGGGAGCTGTTTTTT. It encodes CASSSLAGEFANTGELFF. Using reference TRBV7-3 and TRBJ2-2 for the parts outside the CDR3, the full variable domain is GAGVSQTPSNKVTEKGKYVELRCDPISGHTALYWYRQSLGQGPEFLIYFQGTGAADDSGLPNDRFFAVRPEGSVSTLKIQRTERGDSAVYLCASSSLAGEFANTGELFFGEGSRLTVL.

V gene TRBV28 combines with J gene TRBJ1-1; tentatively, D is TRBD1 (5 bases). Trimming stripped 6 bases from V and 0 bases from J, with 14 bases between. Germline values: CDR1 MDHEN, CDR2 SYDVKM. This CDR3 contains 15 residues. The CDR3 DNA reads TGTGCCAGCAGGATGGGGGGACGCCTGAACACTGAAGCTTTCTTT. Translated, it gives CASRMGGRLNTEAFF.

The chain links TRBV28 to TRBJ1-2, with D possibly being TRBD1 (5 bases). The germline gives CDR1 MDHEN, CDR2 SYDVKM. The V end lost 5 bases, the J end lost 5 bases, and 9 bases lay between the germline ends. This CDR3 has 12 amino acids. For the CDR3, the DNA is TGTGCCAGCAGTGGACCAGGGTATGGCTACACCTTC. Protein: CASSGPGYGYTF.

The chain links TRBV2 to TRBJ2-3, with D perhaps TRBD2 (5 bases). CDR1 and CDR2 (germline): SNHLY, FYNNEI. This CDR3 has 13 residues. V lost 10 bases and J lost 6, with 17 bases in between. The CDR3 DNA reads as TGTGCCACAACGCCTAGCCGGTCGGATACGCAGTATTTT. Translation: CATTPSRSDTQYF. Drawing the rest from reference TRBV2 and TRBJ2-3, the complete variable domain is EPEVTQTPSHQVTQMGQEVILRCVPISNHLYFYWYRQILGQKVEFLVSFYNNEISEKSEIFDDQFSVERPDGSNFTLKIRSTKLEDSAMYFCATTPSRSDTQYFGPGTRLTVL.

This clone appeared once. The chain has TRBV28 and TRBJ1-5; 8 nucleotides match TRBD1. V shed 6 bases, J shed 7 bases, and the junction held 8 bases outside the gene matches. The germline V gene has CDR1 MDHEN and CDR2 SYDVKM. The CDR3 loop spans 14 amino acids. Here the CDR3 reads CASSSGQDRQPQHF. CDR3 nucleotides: TGTGCCAGCAGCTCGGGACAGGACAGACAGCCCCAGCATTTT.

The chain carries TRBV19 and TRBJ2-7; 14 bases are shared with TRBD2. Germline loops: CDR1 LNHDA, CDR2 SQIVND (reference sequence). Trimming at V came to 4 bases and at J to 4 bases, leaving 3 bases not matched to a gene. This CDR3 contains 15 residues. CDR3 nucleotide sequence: TGTGCCAGTAGTAAGGGACTAGCGGGAGATTACGAGCAGTACTTC. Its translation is CASSKGLAGDYEQYF.

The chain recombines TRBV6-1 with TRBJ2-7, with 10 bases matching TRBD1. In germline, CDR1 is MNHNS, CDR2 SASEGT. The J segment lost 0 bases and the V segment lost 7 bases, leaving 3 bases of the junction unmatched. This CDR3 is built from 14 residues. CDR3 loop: CASMGTGASYEQYF. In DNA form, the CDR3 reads TGTGCCAGCATGGGGACAGGGGCCTCCTACGAGCAGTACTTC.

The CDR3 region is CASSDRSTYEQYF. The CDR3, as DNA: TGTGCCAGCAGCGACCGGTCGACCTACGAGCAGTACTTC. This chain uses TRBV9 with TRBJ2-7; D not certain. From germline, CDR1 is SGDLS and CDR2 YYNGEE. This CDR3 is built from 13 residues. V lost 3 bases to trimming and J lost 2 bases, with 9 bases between them.

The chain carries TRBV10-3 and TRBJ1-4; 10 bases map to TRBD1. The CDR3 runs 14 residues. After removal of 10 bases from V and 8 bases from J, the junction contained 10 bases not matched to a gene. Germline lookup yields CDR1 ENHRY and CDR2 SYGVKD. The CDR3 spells CATKSGTGEEKLFF. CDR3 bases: TGTGCCACCAAATCCGGGACAGGGGAAGAAAAACTGTTTTTT.

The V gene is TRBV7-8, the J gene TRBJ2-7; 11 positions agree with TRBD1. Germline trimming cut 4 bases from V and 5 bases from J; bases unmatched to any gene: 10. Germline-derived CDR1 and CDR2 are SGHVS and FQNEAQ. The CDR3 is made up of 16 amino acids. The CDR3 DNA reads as TGTGCCAGCAGCTACCTCCGGGACAGGGGGACTCACGAGCAGTACTTC. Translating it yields CASSYLRDRGTHEQYF.